Shown below are 23 T cell receptor beta chains from a single sample sequenced in a study of CD8+CD57+ T cells in acquired aplastic anemia. It was patients with CD8+CD57+ cell expansion by flow cytometry who were chosen for sequencing. Genomic DNA, serving as template, underwent TCR beta VDJ and CDR3 profiling. TCRdb passed the reads through MiXCR, listing each CDR3 protein once. The sample shows over 150,000 distinct CDR3 sequences, about 52% of them seen only once. The sequenced material came from sorted CD4+, CD8+, or CD8+CD57+ T cells (not recorded which) from PBMCs. These TCRs come from a human donor with aplastic anemia.

This clonotype was seen only a few times. The V gene is TRBV9, the J gene TRBJ2-3; possible D gene TRBD1, 6 bases. CDR1 is SGDLS and CDR2 is YYNGEE in the germline V gene. The CDR3 is made up of 15 amino acids. Trimming removed 3 bases from V and 4 bases from J, with 15 bases in between. CDR3 sequence (DNA): TGTGCCAGCAGCGCTTGGGACACCCCAGCAGATACGCAGTATTTT. It is translated as CASSAWDTPADTQYF.

This chain joins TRBV25-1 and TRBJ2-7, with D perhaps TRBD1 (6 bases). The V gene's germline CDR1 is MGHDK and CDR2 SYGVNS. This CDR3 has 14 amino acids. V dropped 6 bases and J dropped 2 bases, with 14 bases sitting between them. Here the CDR3 DNA reads TGTGCCAGCAGACACCGGGACAAGGCCTACGAGCAGTACTTC. This sequence encodes CASRHRDKAYEQYF.

The sample holds many counts of this clonotype. This rearrangement joins TRBV15 to TRBJ2-4; D may be TRBD1 or TRBD2 (5 bases each). The CDR3 contains 15 residues. V lost 0 bases and J 8 bases, leaving 14 bases between the germline ends. The germline V gene encodes CDR1 LNHNV and CDR2 YYDKDF (reference sequence). The CDR3 bases are TGTGCCACCAGCAGAGATCGGGGCAGGGCTGACATTCAGTACTTC. Protein sequence: CATSRDRGRADIQYF.

This clonotype was counted ten times or more. The V gene is TRBV19, the J gene TRBJ2-1; no clear D. Per germline, CDR1 LNHDA and CDR2 SQIVND (reference sequence). V was pared by 5 bases and J by 4 bases, with 9 bases between. CDR3 length: 13 residues. CDR3 in amino acids: CASSVTKYNEQFF. The CDR3 DNA reads as TGTGCCAGTAGTGTCACAAAGTACAATGAGCAGTTCTTC.

The genes are TRBV7-2 and TRBJ1-5, with D unclear. In germline, CDR1 is SGHTA, CDR2 FQGNSA. Trimming removed 3 bases at V and 4 bases at J, with 7 bases between. The CDR3 runs 13 residues. The CDR3 here is CASSFRPNQPQHF. DNA for the CDR3: TGTGCCAGCAGCTTCCGGCCTAATCAGCCCCAGCATTTT. The whole variable domain, filled in from reference TRBV7-2 and TRBJ1-5, reads GAGVSQSPSNKVTEKGKDVELRCDPISGHTALYWYRQSLGQGLEFLIYFQGNSAPDKSGLPSDRFSAERTGGSVSTLTIQRTQQEDSAVYLCASSFRPNQPQHFGDGTRLSIL.

The sample holds a few counts of this clonotype. The rearrangement joins TRBV2 to TRBJ1-5; D is undetermined. There are 13 residues in the CDR3. V gave up 2 bases and J gave up 4 bases, with 6 bases separating them. Germline V gene lookup returns CDR1 SNHLY and CDR2 FYNNEI. The CDR3 sequence is CASSEMGNQPQHF. CDR3 nucleotides: TGTGCCAGCAGTGAAATGGGGAATCAGCCCCAGCATTTT.

Ten or more counts support this clonotype. The rearrangement uses TRBV7-9 and TRBJ2-3; 7 bases are shared with TRBD1. Germline V gene sequence: CDR1 SEHNR, CDR2 FQNEAQ (reference sequence). With 5 bases clipped from V and 2 bases from J, the junction kept 10 bases outside the gene matches. The CDR3 extends over 16 amino acids. The CDR3 here is CASSPRQGLSTDTQYF. For the CDR3, the DNA is TGTGCCAGCAGCCCCCGACAGGGATTATCCACAGATACGCAGTATTTT.

As concerns this clonotype: At one end, the junction sequence differs from germline, possibly due to a read error. V usage is TRBV15 and J usage is TRBJ1-1; D is possibly TRBD1 (6 bases). Looked up from germline, CDR1 is LNHNV and CDR2 is YYDKDF (reference sequence). The CDR3 sequence is 14 residues long. The CDR3 DNA follows: TGTGCCACCAACAGAAAGGGGGGAAACACTGAAGCTTTCTTT. Translating it yields CATNRKGGNTEAFF.

This chain links TRBV6-4 with TRBJ2-3; TRBD1 or TRBD2 may be the D gene (5 bases each). This CDR3 is 13 amino acids long. From germline, CDR1 is MRHNA and CDR2 SNTAGT. Trimming pared 5 bases from V and 5 bases from J, leaving 11 bases between. The CDR3 spells CASSQTGRDTQYF. The CDR3 DNA sequence: TGTGCCAGCAGTCAGACGGGGCGAGATACGCAGTATTTT.

This sequence joins TRBV7-9 and TRBJ2-2; 7 bases line up with TRBD2. This CDR3 comprises 15 residues. Germline V CDR1 and CDR2: SEHNR, FQNEAQ (reference sequence). After removal of 5 bases from V and 4 bases from J, the junction contained 7 bases not matched to a gene. CDR3: CASSQRGGVTGELFF. Here the CDR3 DNA reads TGTGCCAGCAGCCAAAGGGGAGGGGTCACCGGGGAGCTGTTTTTT.

V and J are TRBV15 and TRBJ2-2, with no clear D. The germline V gene has CDR1 LNHNV and CDR2 YYDKDF (reference sequence). This CDR3 is built from 13 residues. Trimming removed 0 bases from V and 6 bases from J, with 5 bases in between. CDR3 DNA: TGTGCCACCAGCAGAGATTCCCCCGGGGAGCTGTTTTTT. It encodes CATSRDSPGELFF. The complete variable domain, with remaining parts taken from reference TRBV15 and TRBJ2-2, reads DAMVIQNPRYQVTQFGKPVTLSCSQTLNHNVMYWYQQKSSQAPKLLFHYYDKDFNNEADTPDNFQSRRPNTSFCFLDIRSPGLGDTAMYLCATSRDSPGELFFGEGSRLTVL.

V and J are TRBV24-1 and TRBJ2-2; 7 bases line up with TRBD2. CDR3 size: 15 residues. Germline trimming cut 10 bases from V and 3 bases from J; bases unmatched to any gene: 10. Looked up from germline, CDR1 is KGHDR and CDR2 is SFDVKD. The CDR3 DNA reads TGTGCCACGCGCGGGGGTGCAGGGTACACCGGGGAGCTGTTTTTT. This sequence encodes CATRGGAGYTGELFF.

The chain joins TRBV11-1 to TRBJ2-3; 13 bases are a match to TRBD2. The junction had 5 bases not matched to a gene; V was cut back by 5 bases and J by 0 bases. Germline V gene lookup returns CDR1 SGHAT and CDR2 FQDESV (reference sequence). The CDR3 has 17 amino acids. CDR3 DNA sequence: TGTGCCAGCAGCAGACTAGCGGGAGGAGGGAGCACAGATACGCAGTATTTT. This translates into CASSRLAGGGSTDTQYF.

This clonotype was detected only a few times. The chain couples TRBV24-1 to TRBJ1-5, with 7 bases fitting TRBD1. Germline loops: CDR1 KGHDR, CDR2 SFDVKD. Losses at the gene ends were 7 bases for V and 6 bases for J; bases not matched to a gene: 8. CDR3 length: 14 amino acids. The CDR3 region has the DNA TGTGCCACCAGCCACGGACAGGCTGGTCAGCCCCAGCATTTT. It codes for CATSHGQAGQPQHF.

V usage is TRBV10-2 and J usage is TRBJ1-5, with 8 positions matching TRBD1. Per the germline V gene, CDR1 is WSHSY and CDR2 is SAAADI. V shed 6 bases and J 5 bases; nucleotides not matched to a gene: 9. The CDR3 is 15 amino acids. CDR3 in amino acids: CASRRQGHLHQPQHF. Here the CDR3 DNA reads TGCGCCAGCAGGAGACAGGGGCATCTTCATCAGCCCCAGCATTTT.

This clonotype has a count of ten or more. CDR3 region: CASSLGMGHTNTEAFF. CDR3 bases: TGTGCCAGCAGCCTTGGAATGGGACATACGAACACTGAAGCTTTCTTT. J is TRBJ1-1 and V is TRBV7-6; TRBD1 is a possible D gene (6 bases). V lost 5 bases, J lost 1 base, and 17 bases lay in between. The CDR3 runs 16 residues. In germline, CDR1 is SGHVS, CDR2 FNYEAQ.

This clonotype was seen a single time. The V gene is TRBV19, the J gene TRBJ2-3; D is ambiguous. CDR1 and CDR2 from the germline V gene are LNHDA and SQIVND (reference sequence). The V gene lost 5 bases and the J gene lost 0 bases, with 12 bases spanning the gap. The CDR3 runs 15 residues. The DNA of the CDR3 is TGTGCCAGTAGTTATGCCCCCCCAAGCACAGATACGCAGTATTTT. Translated: CASSYAPPSTDTQYF.

V is TRBV9 and J is TRBJ2-7; D gene unclear. This CDR3 is built from 15 residues. V was pared by 0 bases and J by 0 bases, with 10 bases between. Germline CDR1 is SGDLS and CDR2 is YYNGEE. The CDR3 DNA follows: TGTGCCAGCAGCGTAGGACCTTCTACCTCCTACGAGCAGTACTTC. Protein product: CASSVGPSTSYEQYF.

The chain couples TRBV11-1 to TRBJ1-4, with 8 positions matching TRBD1. The CDR3 totals 16 residues. J lost 4 bases, V lost 4 bases, and 8 bases had no gene match. Germline values: CDR1 SGHAT, CDR2 FQDESV (reference sequence). The CDR3 reads CASSSRDRGRNEKLFF. In nucleotides, the CDR3 is TGTGCCAGCAGCTCCCGAGACAGGGGTCGTAATGAAAAACTGTTTTTT. Using reference TRBV11-1 and TRBJ1-4 for the parts outside the CDR3, the full variable domain is EAEVAQSPRYKITEKSQAVAFWCDPISGHATLYWYRQILGQGPELLVQFQDESVVDDSQLPKDRFSAERLKGVDSTLKIQPAELGDSAMYLCASSSRDRGRNEKLFFGSGTQLSVL.

CDR3 bases: TGCAGTGCGCTACAGGGTGCCGCCAAAAACATTCAGTACTTC. Its protein is CSALQGAAKNIQYF. The V call is TRBV20-1, the J call TRBJ2-4; a possible D gene is TRBD1 (6 bases). CDR3 length: 14 amino acids. Germline-derived CDR1 and CDR2 are DFQATT and SNEGSKA (reference sequence). With 6 bases removed from V and 1 base from J, the gap between germline ends came to 13 bases.

This clonotype was counted only a few times. The chain is built from TRBV2 and TRBJ2-1; maybe TRBD2 (8 bases). The CDR3 spans 15 residues. V lost 7 bases and J lost 6, with 19 bases in between. The germline V gene encodes CDR1 SNHLY and CDR2 FYNNEI. The CDR3 here is CASTIGGLAGNEQFF. The CDR3 DNA reads TGTGCCAGCACGATAGGGGGCCTAGCGGGCAATGAGCAGTTCTTC.

At least ten counts were recorded for this clonotype. The chain recombines TRBV12-3 or TRBV12-4 with TRBJ1-5; D possibly corresponds to TRBD1 (6 bases). The CDR3 has 14 amino acids. With 5 bases removed from V and 4 bases from J, the gap between germline ends came to 12 bases. DNA of the CDR3: TGTGCCAGCAGTCTACTGACAGGAAATCAGCCCCAGCATTTT. Translating it yields CASSLLTGNQPQHF.

The table lists this clonotype with many counts. The chain carries TRBV9 and TRBJ1-2; 8 bases match TRBD1. The CDR3 covers 12 residues. J was trimmed by 6 bases and V by 7 bases; bases with no gene match: 5. Germline CDR1 reads SGDLS; CDR2 reads YYNGEE. The chain's CDR3 is CASVDRVNGYTF. The CDR3 DNA reads TGTGCCAGCGTGGACAGGGTTAATGGCTACACCTTC.